Shown below are 24 T cell receptor beta chains from a single sample sequenced in a study of T cell clones after liver transplantation. Method: immunoSEQ multiplex PCR; TCRdb's copy keeps in-frame clones and lacks some. The sample lists some 70,000 clones; roughly 80% were seen once. The material was CD4+ T cells from blood, obtained before liver transplant. Receptors originate from a human donor who received a liver transplant.

The V gene is TRBV6-1, the J gene TRBJ1-1; no reliable D call. V dropped 4 bases and J dropped 1 base, with 10 bases sitting between them. This CDR3 is built from 14 residues. From germline, CDR1 is MNHNS and CDR2 SASEGT. DNA for the CDR3: TGTGCCAGCAGTGTTTGGGCCTCGAACACTGAAGCTTTCTTT. Amino acids: CASSVWASNTEAFF.

CDR3 in DNA: TGCGCCAGCAGCGGGGATGTGGGTCAGCCCCAGCATTTT. It codes for CASSGDVGQPQHF. J is TRBJ1-5 and V is TRBV5-1; D gene ambiguous. This CDR3 spans 13 amino acids. From germline, CDR1 is SGHRS and CDR2 YFSETQ. Trimming shortened V by 4 bases and J by 6 bases, and 11 bases separated the two germline ends.

In this sample, this clone turned up a few times. The chain links TRBV28 to TRBJ1-5, with D unresolved. V was trimmed by 5 bases and J by 5 bases, leaving 4 bases between them. The CDR3 extends over 11 amino acids. Germline V CDR1 and CDR2: MDHEN, SYDVKM. The CDR3 DNA sequence: TGTGCCAGCAGTCTCGATCAGCCCCAGCATTTT. This gives the protein CASSLDQPQHF.

This chain joins TRBV5-1 and TRBJ2-7; no firm D call. This CDR3 is 12 amino acids long. The germline CDR1 and CDR2 sequences are SGHRS and YFSETQ. V lost 4 bases and J lost 3, with 8 bases in between. In nucleotides, the CDR3 is TGCGCCAGCAGCGCCCAGAACTACGAGCAGTACTTC. Protein sequence: CASSAQNYEQYF.

The genes are TRBV28 and TRBJ2-2; 9 positions match TRBD1. The CDR3 runs 17 residues. J gave up 5 bases and V 2 bases, and 9 bases lay outside the gene matches. Germline lookup yields CDR1 MDHEN and CDR2 SYDVKM. CDR3 sequence (DNA): TGTGCCAGCAGTTTAGGAGTCCGTGACAGGGGGACCGGGGAGCTGTTTTTT. Translated: CASSLGVRDRGTGELFF. The full variable domain, its missing parts supplied by reference TRBV28 and TRBJ2-2, is DVKVTQSSRYLVKRTGEKVFLECVQDMDHENMFWYRQDPGLGLRLIYFSYDVKMKEKGDIPEGYSVSREKKERFSLILESASTNQTSMYLCASSLGVRDRGTGELFFGEGSRLTVL.

V and J are TRBV15 and TRBJ2-6; D might be TRBD1 (5 bases). Trimming removed 3 bases from V and 2 bases from J, with 14 bases in between. In germline, CDR1 is LNHNV, CDR2 YYDKDF (reference sequence). The CDR3 has 17 amino acids. CDR3 in amino acids: CATSSRSQGAGANVLTF. The DNA for the CDR3 is TGTGCCACCAGCAGTCGTTCCCAGGGTGCTGGGGCCAACGTCCTGACTTTC. The entire variable domain, with the rest obtained from reference TRBV15 and TRBJ2-6, is as follows: DAMVIQNPRYQVTQFGKPVTLSCSQTLNHNVMYWYQQKSSQAPKLLFHYYDKDFNNEADTPDNFQSRRPNTSFCFLDIRSPGLGDTAMYLCATSSRSQGAGANVLTFGAGSRLTVL.

This chain joins TRBV5-6 and TRBJ1-2, with unresolved D. V was cut by 2 bases and J by 0 bases, with 11 bases left in between. The CDR3 length is 15 residues. Germline CDR1 reads SGHDT; CDR2 reads YYEEEE. The CDR3 DNA is TGTGCCAGCAGCTTCTTAAGTTCCGCTAACTATGGCTACACCTTC. Translated, it gives CASSFLSSANYGYTF.

CDR3 coding DNA: TGTGCCAGCAGTTCCCCTAGCGGGAGGGCCCCCTATAGGGCCCACGAGCAGTACTTC. Its translation: CASSSPSGRAPYRAHEQYF. This sequence joins TRBV27 and TRBJ2-7, with 12 positions matching TRBD2. The CDR3 contains 19 residues. V trimming: 4 bases; J trimming: 5 bases; junction bases outside the gene matches: 18. Germline V lookup: CDR1 MNHEY, CDR2 SMNVEV (reference sequence).

J is TRBJ1-2 and V is TRBV30, with D unclear. V lost 3 bases and J 0 bases, leaving 11 bases between the germline ends. The germline V gene encodes CDR1 GTSNPN and CDR2 SVGIG (reference sequence). CDR3 size: 14 residues. CDR3 in DNA: TGTGCCTGGAGGAGCGGGCTTCCTAACTATGGCTACACCTTC. This gives the protein CAWRSGLPNYGYTF.

This chain joins TRBV7-9 and TRBJ1-1, with a possible D match to TRBD1 (6 bases). V gave up 2 bases and J gave up 5 bases, with 15 bases separating them. The germline gives CDR1 SEHNR, CDR2 FQNEAQ (reference sequence). The CDR3 contains 15 residues. CDR3 nucleotide sequence: TGTGCCAGCAGCTTATTGACAGGTGGAGGGACTGAAGCTTTCTTT. Protein: CASSLLTGGGTEAFF.

This chain connects TRBV7-2 to TRBJ2-2; 7 bases align to TRBD2. The CDR3 loop spans 16 amino acids. CDR1 and CDR2 from the germline V gene are SGHTA and FQGNSA. V was pared by 3 bases and J by 4 bases, with 8 bases of the junction left unmatched. In DNA form, the CDR3 reads TGTGCCAGCAGCTTGGGCCTAGCGGTCCTCACCGGGGAGCTGTTTTTT. It codes for CASSLGLAVLTGELFF.

The rearrangement links TRBV28 to TRBJ2-6; no clear D. Trimming stripped 5 bases from V and 1 base from J, with 3 bases between. The length of the CDR3 is 13 residues. Germline CDR1 MDHEN, CDR2 SYDVKM. The CDR3 sequence is CASSNSGANVLTF. CDR3 nucleotides: TGTGCCAGCAGTAATTCTGGGGCCAACGTCCTGACTTTC.

The chain couples TRBV9 to TRBJ1-1, with a weak D call TRBD1 (5 bases). CDR3 length equals 14 residues. In germline, CDR1 is SGDLS, CDR2 YYNGEE. V lost 0 bases, J lost 3 bases, and 9 bases lay in between. Written as DNA, the CDR3 is TGTGCCAGCAGCGTAGATGGGGGATACACTGAAGCTTTCTTT. Protein product: CASSVDGGYTEAFF.

The chain recombines TRBV7-2 with TRBJ1-1; no reliable D call. Per germline, CDR1 SGHTA and CDR2 FQGNSA. This CDR3 spans 13 amino acids. V lost 1 base, J lost 2 bases, and 5 bases lay in between. CDR3 region: CASSLDPNTEAFF. The CDR3 nucleotides are TGTGCCAGCAGCTTAGATCCTAACACTGAAGCTTTCTTT.

The chain is built from TRBV6-5 and TRBJ1-5; 10 nucleotides agree with TRBD1. The CDR3 has 15 residues. The trim removed 4 bases at V and 5 bases at J, leaving 5 bases unmatched. CDR1 and CDR2 (germline): MNHEY, SVGAGI. The CDR3 coding sequence is TGTGCCAGCAGTTGGGGACAGGGGCGACATCAGCCCCAGCATTTT. This translates into CASSWGQGRHQPQHF.

The chain joins TRBV6-5 to TRBJ1-1; perhaps TRBD1 as D (5 bases). The CDR3 is 15 amino acids. The germline CDR1 and CDR2 sequences are MNHEY and SVGAGI. The germline V and J ends were trimmed by 0 bases and 1 base, with 9 bases remaining between them. The CDR3 loop reads CASSYSGRANTEAFF. The CDR3 DNA reads as TGTGCCAGCAGTTACTCCGGCAGGGCGAACACTGAAGCTTTCTTT.

The chain recombines TRBV5-4 with TRBJ2-4, with D possibly TRBD2 on 6 matching bases. Germline CDR1 reads SGHNT; CDR2 reads YYREEE (reference sequence). The CDR3 covers 15 residues. Trimming pared 1 base from V and 7 bases from J, leaving 15 bases between. The CDR3, as DNA: TGTGCCAGCAGCTTGTTAGGAGGGGAAGGGAACATTCAGTACTTC. Translating gives CASSLLGGEGNIQYF.

V is TRBV27 and J is TRBJ2-4; maybe TRBD2 (5 bases). The CDR3 runs 18 residues. Looked up from germline, CDR1 is MNHEY and CDR2 is SMNVEV (reference sequence). With 5 bases removed from V and 3 bases from J, the gap between germline ends came to 23 bases. The CDR3 is CASSLTIASSVDKNIQYF. The CDR3 bases are TGTGCCAGCAGTCTTACGATAGCGTCCTCCGTGGACAAAAACATTCAGTACTTC.

The gene calls are TRBV2 and TRBJ1-5; D is uncertain. The CDR3 covers 12 residues. The germline V gene encodes CDR1 SNHLY and CDR2 FYNNEI. V was pared by 5 bases and J by 9 bases, with 11 bases between. Written as DNA, the CDR3 is TGTGCCAGCAGTTACAGTACCTGGCCCCAGCATTTT. The encoded protein is CASSYSTWPQHF.

The chain recombines TRBV11-1 with TRBJ2-5, with unresolved D. V was clipped by 0 bases and J by 0 bases, with 5 bases between them. Germline values: CDR1 SGHAT, CDR2 FQDESV (reference sequence). This CDR3 region has 14 residues. The CDR3 DNA is TGTGCCAGCAGCTTAGCGCCAGACCAAGAGACCCAGTACTTC. Translating gives CASSLAPDQETQYF. The full variable domain, its missing parts supplied by reference TRBV11-1 and TRBJ2-5, is EAEVAQSPRYKITEKSQAVAFWCDPISGHATLYWYRQILGQGPELLVQFQDESVVDDSQLPKDRFSAERLKGVDSTLKIQPAELGDSAMYLCASSLAPDQETQYFGPGTRLLVL.

CDR3 protein: CASSEDWRAGELFF. The CDR3 DNA follows: TGCGCCAGCAGCGAGGACTGGCGCGCCGGGGAGCTGTTTTTT. The chain uses TRBV5-1 and TRBJ2-2, with a tentative D call TRBD2 (5 bases). The CDR3 is made up of 14 amino acids. Trimming took off 4 bases at V and 6 bases at J, with 13 bases between the two ends. The germline V gene has CDR1 SGHRS and CDR2 YFSETQ.

The V gene is TRBV18, the J gene TRBJ2-2, with 7 bases fitting TRBD1. This CDR3 region has 15 residues. Germline CDR1 KGHSH, CDR2 LQKENI. V lost 4 bases to trimming and J lost 0 bases; unmatched junction nucleotides: 2. The CDR3 region has the DNA TGTGCCAGCTCACAGGGACAGTCGAACACCGGGGAGCTGTTTTTT. Its protein product is CASSQGQSNTGELFF.

The gene calls are TRBV7-2 and TRBJ1-1; 11 bases map to TRBD1. J lost 8 bases, V lost 1 base, and 3 bases had no gene match. Germline V gene sequence: CDR1 SGHTA, CDR2 FQGNSA. The CDR3 is 14 residues long. CDR3 sequence reads: CASSLGTGGREAFF. The DNA of the CDR3 is TGTGCCAGCAGCTTAGGGACAGGGGGCAGGGAAGCTTTCTTT.

The V and J genes are TRBV5-1 and TRBJ2-4, with TRBD1 matching over 8 bases. Germline lookup yields CDR1 SGHRS and CDR2 YFSETQ. CDR3 length equals 16 residues. V gave up 2 bases and J gave up 7 bases; unmatched junction bases: 11. CDR3 residues: CASSLGGNRGANIQYF. The CDR3, as DNA: TGCGCCAGCAGCTTAGGCGGGAACAGGGGGGCGAACATTCAGTACTTC.